The 28 T cell receptor beta chains below all came from one sample that was sequenced in a study of T cell responses to AZD1222 COVID-19 vaccine. Generated by immunoSEQ multiplex PCR, the TCRdb table keeps only in-frame clones and is missing some. The data contain some 130,000 clones, roughly 85% of them singletons. Here the sequenced sample was peripheral blood, taken on day 0 of MenACWY control vaccination. The receptors come from an adult in good health.

J is TRBJ2-7 and V is TRBV7-8; 8 nucleotides line up with TRBD1. This CDR3 contains 16 residues. Trimming took 2 bases from V and 1 from J; bases not matched to a gene: 7. Germline CDR1 and CDR2: SGHVS and FQNEAQ. CDR3 bases: TGTGCCAGCAGCTTACCCGACAGGGGCCTATCCTACGAGCAGTACTTC. Protein sequence: CASSLPDRGLSYEQYF. Full variable domain (missing parts from reference TRBV7-8 and TRBJ2-7): GAGVSQSPRYKVAKRGQDVALRCDPISGHVSLFWYQQALGQGPEFLTYFQNEAQLDKSGLPSDRFFAERPEGSVSTLKIQRTQQEDSAVYLCASSLPDRGLSYEQYFGPGTRLTVT.

This clone showed up just once. The V and J genes are TRBV19 and TRBJ2-1, with D perhaps TRBD1 (5 bases). The CDR3 spans 18 residues. Germline-derived CDR1 and CDR2 are LNHDA and SQIVND (reference sequence). V was clipped by 0 bases and J by 3 bases, with 18 bases between them. CDR3 bases: TGTGCCAGTAGTATAGATCCTTCAGGGCGTCAATTCTACAATGAGCAGTTCTTC. Translating it yields CASSIDPSGRQFYNEQFF.

The chain has TRBV5-1 and TRBJ2-7; D is undetermined. The CDR3 totals 17 residues. The germline CDR1 and CDR2 sequences are SGHRS and YFSETQ. Between the trimmed V and J ends, which lost 4 bases and 0 bases, there was a span of 20 bases. CDR3 bases: TGCGCCAGCAGCCCGGACCCAGCGAGACATAGCTCCTACGAGCAGTACTTC. Its protein product is CASSPDPARHSSYEQYF. The whole variable domain, remainder taken from reference TRBV5-1 and TRBJ2-7, is KAGVTQTPRYLIKTRGQQVTLSCSPISGHRSVSWYQQTPGQGLQFLFEYFSETQRNKGNFPGRFSGRQFSNSRSEMNVSTLELGDSALYLCASSPDPARHSSYEQYFGPGTRLTVT.

The V and J genes are TRBV3-1 (or the pseudogene TRBV3-2) and TRBJ2-7, with no clear D. CDR1 and CDR2 (germline): LGHDT, YNNKEL (reference sequence). This CDR3 is built from 15 residues. The V and J ends lost 5 bases and 1 base respectively, with 15 bases between them. CDR3 DNA: TGTGCCAGCAGCGGCCAGGTGGGGATTTCCTACGAGCAGTACTTC. Protein: CASSGQVGISYEQYF.

This clone has just one count. The CDR3 loop reads CASSLEGAGELFF. Written as DNA, the CDR3 is TGTGCCAGCAGCTTAGAGGGAGCCGGGGAGCTGTTTTTT. This chain uses TRBV13 with TRBJ2-2; maybe TRBD2 (5 bases). Germline loops: CDR1 PRHDT, CDR2 FYEKMQ (reference sequence). V gave up 1 base and J gave up 6 bases, with 6 bases separating them. The CDR3 has 13 residues. Looking up the rest from reference TRBV13 and TRBJ2-2 gives the full variable domain: AAGVIQSPRHLIKEKRETATLKCYPIPRHDTVYWYQQGPGQDPQFLISFYEKMQSDKGSIPDRFSAQQFSDYHSELNMSSLELGDSALYFCASSLEGAGELFFGEGSRLTVL.

CDR3 residues: CASSIARGAPYEQYF. CDR3 bases: TGTGCCAGTAGTATCGCGAGAGGGGCCCCCTACGAGCAGTACTTC. The chain is built from TRBV19 and TRBJ2-7; D possibly matches TRBD1 or TRBD2 (5 bases each). The ends were cut back, 3 bases at V and 2 bases at J, with 14 bases in the middle. This CDR3 contains 15 residues. The V gene's germline CDR1 is LNHDA and CDR2 SQIVND (reference sequence).

This CDR3 reads CATSVTASNQPQHF. The CDR3 DNA reads as TGTGCCACCAGTGTGACAGCTAGCAATCAGCCCCAGCATTTT. The V gene is TRBV24-1, the J gene TRBJ1-5; D possibly corresponds to TRBD1 (5 bases). The CDR3 totals 14 residues. V lost 5 bases to trimming and J lost 0 bases, with 7 bases between them. Germline V gives CDR1 KGHDR, CDR2 SFDVKD.

The chain is built from TRBV3-1 (or the pseudogene TRBV3-2) and TRBJ1-3, with D maybe TRBD1 (5 bases). V was clipped by 1 base and J by 0 bases, with 7 bases between them. CDR1 and CDR2 from the germline V gene are LGHDT and YNNKEL (reference sequence). The CDR3 is 15 amino acids. Here the CDR3 reads CASSQATGSGNTIYF. As DNA, the CDR3 is TGTGCCAGCAGCCAAGCTACAGGCTCTGGAAACACCATATATTTT.

This clone was seen a few times. The CDR3 coding sequence is TGTGCCTGGAGTCGGGACAGGGCCGGTGAAAAACTGTTTTTT. Encoded protein: CAWSRDRAGEKLFF. The V and J genes are TRBV30 and TRBJ1-4, with 9 bases fitting TRBD1. V trimming: 2 bases; J trimming: 7 bases; junction bases outside the gene matches: 5. The germline V gene has CDR1 GTSNPN and CDR2 SVGIG (reference sequence). This CDR3 is 14 amino acids long.

The rearrangement uses TRBV10-2 and TRBJ2-1; D may be TRBD2 (6 bases). Germline-derived CDR1 and CDR2 are WSHSY and SAAADI. The length of the CDR3 is 12 residues. V was clipped by 7 bases and J by 6 bases, with 10 bases between them. In nucleotides, the CDR3 is TGCGCCAGCACCGGGGACTCCAATGAGCAGTTCTTC. It codes for CASTGDSNEQFF.

The V gene is TRBV2, the J gene TRBJ2-1; tentatively, D is TRBD1 (5 bases). CDR1 is SNHLY, CDR2 FYNNEI, per germline. V gave up 2 bases and J gave up 5 bases, with 13 bases separating them. This CDR3 has 15 residues. This CDR3 reads CASSEWQGQNNEQFF. The DNA for the CDR3 is TGTGCCAGCAGTGAATGGCAGGGCCAAAACAATGAGCAGTTCTTC.

The chain recombines TRBV7-9 with TRBJ2-1; D may be TRBD2 (6 bases). Deletions cut 5 bases from V and 9 bases from J, with 20 bases between. This CDR3 spans 15 amino acids. Germline V lookup: CDR1 SEHNR, CDR2 FQNEAQ (reference sequence). The CDR3 DNA is TGTGCCAGCAGCCATATGGGACTCGGAGGAGGTGAGCAGTTCTTC. This gives the protein CASSHMGLGGGEQFF.

CDR3 residues: CASSVGSVGGNEKLFF. CDR3 sequence (DNA): TGTGCCAGCAGCGTAGGTTCGGTAGGGGGGAATGAAAAACTGTTTTTT. This chain joins TRBV9 and TRBJ1-4; D might be TRBD1 (6 bases). This CDR3 comprises 16 residues. Trimming removed 0 bases at V and 5 bases at J, with 14 bases between. CDR1 is SGDLS and CDR2 is YYNGEE in the germline V gene.

The chain recombines TRBV24-1 with TRBJ2-1; 7 bases are shared with TRBD2. This CDR3 spans 15 amino acids. Germline CDR1 is KGHDR and CDR2 is SFDVKD. The V and J ends lost 5 bases and 2 bases, in that order; junction bases with no gene match: 5. The CDR3, as DNA: TGTGCCACCAGTGTTCCCCGGGGGGCCTACAATGAGCAGTTCTTC. Its protein is CATSVPRGAYNEQFF.

This chain joins TRBV9 and TRBJ2-6; D is undetermined. The CDR3 contains 13 residues. Between the trimmed V and J ends, which lost 0 bases and 4 bases, there was a span of 2 bases. The germline V gene encodes CDR1 SGDLS and CDR2 YYNGEE. CDR3 in DNA: TGTGCCAGCAGCGTAGTGGGGGCCAACGTCCTGACTTTC. Its protein is CASSVVGANVLTF.

J is TRBJ1-5 and V is TRBV19; D is uncertain. CDR3 length: 16 amino acids. Between the trimmed V and J ends, which lost 0 bases and 0 bases, there was a span of 9 bases. CDR1 is LNHDA, CDR2 SQIVND, per germline (reference sequence). Here the CDR3 reads CASSIDERYSNQPQHF. DNA for the CDR3: TGTGCCAGTAGTATAGATGAACGGTATAGCAATCAGCCCCAGCATTTT.

The V gene is TRBV18, the J gene TRBJ1-6; TRBD1 matches at 8 bases. This CDR3 has 14 amino acids. Germline V gene sequence: CDR1 KGHSH, CDR2 LQKENI. The ends lost 3 bases at V and 9 bases at J; junction bases unmatched: 4. The CDR3 DNA is TGTGCCAGCTCACCGGGACAGGAGTCTTCACCCCTCCACTTT. Encoded protein: CASSPGQESSPLHF.

This clone was observed a single time. The V and J genes are TRBV5-5 and TRBJ1-2, with D tentatively TRBD1 (6 bases). Germline V gene data show CDR1 as SGHKS and CDR2 as YYEKEE (reference sequence). The V gene lost 4 bases and the J gene lost 4 bases, with 17 bases spanning the gap. The CDR3 totals 15 residues. CDR3 sequence reads: CASSIYLQGGYGYTF. The CDR3 nucleotides are TGTGCCAGCAGCATATATCTACAGGGAGGCTATGGCTACACCTTC. The variable domain in full, completed from reference TRBV5-5 and TRBJ1-2, reads DAGVTQSPTHLIKTRGQQVTLRCSPISGHKSVSWYQQVLGQGPQFIFQYYEKEERGRGNFPDRFSARQFPNYSSELNVNALLLGDSALYLCASSIYLQGGYGYTFGSGTRLTVV.

The chain links TRBV7-9 to TRBJ2-6; D is ambiguous. The CDR3 is 11 amino acids. The V and J ends lost 3 bases and 16 bases respectively, with 10 bases between them. Germline lookup yields CDR1 SEHNR and CDR2 FQNEAQ (reference sequence). Here the CDR3 DNA reads TGTGCCAGCAGCTTGGTCGGGCGGCTGACTTTC. It encodes CASSLVGRLTF.

The chain couples TRBV24-1 to TRBJ2-7; 9 positions agree with TRBD1. The CDR3 extends over 14 amino acids. Trimming cost V 4 bases and J 5 bases; bases outside gene matches: 5. Germline-derived CDR1 and CDR2 are KGHDR and SFDVKD. CDR3 sequence (DNA): TGTGCCACCAGTGACGGGACAGGGATCAACGAGCAGTACTTC. Its protein product is CATSDGTGINEQYF.

The rearrangement uses TRBV27 and TRBJ1-2; D ambiguous. Trimming took 5 bases from V and 0 from J, leaving 10 bases between them. This CDR3 contains 14 residues. Germline CDR1 and CDR2: MNHEY and SMNVEV (reference sequence). The CDR3 here is CASSKGDSNYGYTF. Written as DNA, the CDR3 is TGTGCCAGCAGTAAAGGAGATTCTAACTATGGCTACACCTTC.

The gene calls are TRBV18 and TRBJ2-2; D possibly corresponds to TRBD2 (6 bases). CDR1 and CDR2 (germline): KGHSH, LQKENI. Deletions cut 8 bases from V and 6 bases from J, with 13 bases between. The CDR3 spans 13 residues. The CDR3 DNA reads TGTGCCAGCCAGGAGCAGCGGGCCGGGGAGCTGTTTTTT. Protein sequence: CASQEQRAGELFF.

The chain has TRBV24-1 and TRBJ2-4; possibly TRBD1 for D (5 bases). Trimming removed 5 bases from V and 1 base from J, with 14 bases in between. The germline gives CDR1 KGHDR, CDR2 SFDVKD. The CDR3 runs 16 residues. The CDR3, as DNA: TGTGCCACCAGTGGAGAGCCAGGGAAGGCCAAAAACATTCAGTACTTC. This codes for CATSGEPGKAKNIQYF.

The chain is built from TRBV2 and TRBJ1-5, with a weak D call TRBD1 (6 bases). Germline CDR1 SNHLY, CDR2 FYNNEI. CDR3 size: 14 residues. Trimming removed 2 bases at V and 7 bases at J, with 12 bases between. The CDR3 loop reads CASSETEGEQPQHF. As DNA, the CDR3 is TGTGCCAGCAGTGAAACGGAGGGGGAACAGCCCCAGCATTTT.

The V and J genes are TRBV19 and TRBJ2-7; 9 bases fit TRBD1. The germline gives CDR1 LNHDA, CDR2 SQIVND (reference sequence). The V and J ends lost 7 bases and 7 bases, in that order; junction bases with no gene match: 11. The CDR3 consists of 14 residues. CDR3 in amino acids: CASTPTGGVKEQYF. CDR3 nucleotide sequence: TGTGCCAGTACCCCAACAGGGGGCGTAAAAGAGCAGTACTTC.

The chain is built from TRBV5-1 and TRBJ2-3, with TRBD2 matching over 12 bases. V shed 3 bases and J 0 bases; nucleotides not matched to a gene: 2. Germline V gives CDR1 SGHRS, CDR2 YFSETQ. This CDR3 is 16 amino acids long. This CDR3 is CASSSGTSGSTDTQYF. Written as DNA, the CDR3 is TGCGCCAGCAGCTCCGGGACTAGCGGGAGCACAGATACGCAGTATTTT. The full variable domain, with the rest looked up from reference TRBV5-1 and TRBJ2-3, is KAGVTQTPRYLIKTRGQQVTLSCSPISGHRSVSWYQQTPGQGLQFLFEYFSETQRNKGNFPGRFSGRQFSNSRSEMNVSTLELGDSALYLCASSSGTSGSTDTQYFGPGTRLTVL.

The V call is TRBV19, the J call TRBJ1-2; possible D gene TRBD1, 6 bases. The CDR3 consists of 16 residues. Germline values: CDR1 LNHDA, CDR2 SQIVND (reference sequence). V was shortened by 5 bases and J by 3 bases, with 19 bases between the two germline ends. The CDR3 DNA follows: TGTGCCAGTAGTTTGATACAGGGTACATTCGACTATGGCTACACCTTC. Protein product: CASSLIQGTFDYGYTF.

This clone has just one count. V usage is TRBV5-1 and J usage is TRBJ2-7; D possibly corresponds to TRBD2 (5 bases). With 0 bases removed from V and 3 bases from J, the gap between germline ends came to 13 bases. Germline V lookup: CDR1 SGHRS, CDR2 YFSETQ. The CDR3 has 15 amino acids. Here the CDR3 DNA reads TGCGCCAGCAGCTTGGCTGGTAGCGAGAGCTACGAGCAGTACTTC. This gives the protein CASSLAGSESYEQYF.